These 14 T cell receptor beta chains came from one sample sequenced in a study of cytomegalovirus exposure and HLA in healthy donors. With 60 Vbeta and 13 Jbeta primers, the PCR was carried out. This table comes from immunoSEQ multiplex PCR, and its TCRdb copy is limited to in-frame clones, with some not included. The sample yields under 100,000 clones, around 76% seen once. Material for sequencing was PBMCs. Every receptor here comes from a human donor in good health.

This chain connects TRBV7-8 to TRBJ2-7, with 9 bases matching TRBD1. The germline CDR1 and CDR2 sequences are SGHVS and FQNEAQ. With 3 bases clipped from V and 6 bases from J, the junction kept 9 bases outside the gene matches. CDR3 length: 15 residues. The CDR3 loop is CASSFAGQGPLEQYF. CDR3 DNA: TGTGCCAGCAGCTTTGCGGGACAGGGACCTCTCGAGCAGTACTTC.

The chain joins TRBV30 to TRBJ2-7; 7 bases line up with TRBD1. J lost 2 bases, V lost 4 bases, and 5 bases had no gene match. Germline lookup yields CDR1 GTSNPN and CDR2 SVGIG (reference sequence). This CDR3 region has 13 residues. CDR3 sequence: CAWTIGTAYEQYF. DNA of the CDR3: TGTGCCTGGACTATAGGGACAGCCTACGAGCAGTACTTC.

The rearrangement uses TRBV19 and TRBJ2-7; the D gene is possibly TRBD1 (5 bases). CDR3 length: 13 residues. The germline CDR1 and CDR2 sequences are LNHDA and SQIVND (reference sequence). Between the trimmed V and J ends, which lost 4 bases and 4 bases, there was a span of 11 bases. The CDR3 loop is CASSRDSKYEQYF. In nucleotides, the CDR3 is TGTGCCAGTAGTAGAGACAGTAAGTACGAGCAGTACTTC.

This chain links TRBV11-2 with TRBJ2-1; D is possibly TRBD2 (6 bases). Trimming shortened V by 3 bases and J by 8 bases, and 23 bases separated the two germline ends. This CDR3 comprises 17 residues. CDR1 and CDR2 (germline): SGHAT, FQNNGV. The CDR3 reads CASSFSGIPPLGDEQFF. DNA for the CDR3: TGTGCCAGCAGCTTTAGCGGCATTCCCCCCCTTGGGGATGAGCAGTTCTTC.

Turning to this clone: Its ends do not fully match the called genes, so a read error is possible. The CDR3 DNA follows: TGTGCCAGCAGCCATAAAGTTAGCTATGGCTACCCCTTC. Amino acids: CASSHKVSYGYPF. The V call is TRBV14, the J call TRBJ1-2; D gene uncertain. There are 13 residues in the CDR3. Germline CDR1 is SGHDN and CDR2 is FVKESK.

The chain carries TRBV5-1 and TRBJ2-3; 8 bases are shared with TRBD1. V lost 0 bases, J lost 3 bases, and 6 bases stayed unmatched. There are 16 residues in the CDR3. The V gene's germline CDR1 is SGHRS and CDR2 YFSETQ. CDR3 sequence reads: CASSLALRGLTDTQYF. The CDR3 region has the DNA TGCGCCAGCAGCTTGGCCCTCAGGGGGCTAACAGATACGCAGTATTTT.

Ten or more counts support this clone. The chain links TRBV2 to TRBJ2-1; 7 nucleotides align to TRBD1. From germline, CDR1 is SNHLY and CDR2 FYNNEI. Trimming at V came to 8 bases and at J to 6 bases, leaving 13 bases not matched to a gene. The CDR3 loop spans 15 amino acids. The CDR3 sequence is CASATGVTGGNEQFF. CDR3 nucleotides: TGTGCCAGCGCCACAGGGGTCACTGGAGGCAATGAGCAGTTCTTC. The variable domain in full, completed from reference TRBV2 and TRBJ2-1, reads EPEVTQTPSHQVTQMGQEVILRCVPISNHLYFYWYRQILGQKVEFLVSFYNNEISEKSEIFDDQFSVERPDGSNFTLKIRSTKLEDSAMYFCASATGVTGGNEQFFGPGTRLTVL.

CDR3 loop: CASSTPRQEPNEKLFF. The CDR3, as DNA: TGTGCCAGCAGCACGCCCCGACAGGAGCCCAATGAAAAACTGTTTTTT. The chain recombines TRBV7-8 with TRBJ1-4, with D tentatively TRBD1 (6 bases). V was shortened by 5 bases and J by 5 bases, with 18 bases between the two germline ends. The germline CDR1 and CDR2 sequences are SGHVS and FQNEAQ. The CDR3 extends over 16 amino acids.

The rearrangement joins TRBV19 to TRBJ2-1; 11 nucleotides match TRBD1. J lost 6 bases, V lost 6 bases, and 7 bases had no gene match. Germline assignment: CDR1 LNHDA and CDR2 SQIVND (reference sequence). The CDR3 has 15 amino acids. The CDR3 nucleotides read TGTGCCAGTAGCGCACCGGGACAGGGGGTCAATGAGCAGTTCTTC. Translation: CASSAPGQGVNEQFF.

The chain carries TRBV27 and TRBJ2-7; 10 bases align to TRBD1. Trimming took 7 bases from V and 7 from J; bases not matched to a gene: 13. Germline CDR1 MNHEY, CDR2 SMNVEV (reference sequence). CDR3 length: 15 amino acids. The CDR3: CASKPPDRGPGEQYF. DNA of the CDR3: TGTGCCAGCAAACCTCCCGACAGGGGGCCGGGGGAGCAGTACTTC.

The chain couples TRBV5-8 to TRBJ2-7; 9 bases align to TRBD1. Looked up from germline, CDR1 is SGHTS and CDR2 is YDEGEE. J gave up 2 bases and V 7 bases, and 4 bases lay outside the gene matches. The CDR3 consists of 13 residues. The DNA of the CDR3 is TGTGCCAGCTCCTGGACAGGGGCCTACGAGCAGTACTTC. Residues: CASSWTGAYEQYF.

The V and J genes are TRBV6-5 and TRBJ2-7; TRBD1 aligns across 9 bases. With 2 bases clipped from V and 0 bases from J, the junction kept 5 bases outside the gene matches. This CDR3 spans 16 amino acids. Germline-derived CDR1 and CDR2 are MNHEY and SVGAGI. The CDR3 sequence: CASSYGQGINSYEQYF. The CDR3 DNA sequence: TGTGCCAGCAGTTACGGACAGGGGATAAACTCCTACGAGCAGTACTTC.

This clone was detected only a few times. The rearrangement uses TRBV10-3 and TRBJ1-2, with D uncertain. The ends were cut back, 4 bases at V and 4 bases at J, with 7 bases in the middle. This CDR3 region has 12 residues. Germline CDR1 is ENHRY and CDR2 is SYGVKD. The CDR3 sequence: CAISATSYGYTF. In DNA form, the CDR3 reads TGTGCCATCAGTGCTACTAGCTATGGCTACACCTTC.

The chain employs TRBV4-3 and TRBJ2-5; a weak D match, TRBD2 (5 bases). The V end lost 2 bases, the J end lost 1 base, and 8 bases lay between the germline ends. The CDR3 extends over 14 amino acids. Looked up from germline, CDR1 is LGHNA and CDR2 is YSLEER. CDR3 residues: CASSQSGGQETQYF. In DNA form, the CDR3 reads TGCGCCAGCAGCCAAAGCGGAGGCCAAGAGACCCAGTACTTC.